Detailed here is one T cell receptor (beta chain). Based on its abundance in the sample, this clone is medium-sized (0.01 to 0.1%). What antigen it recognizes has not been identified. No much larger clonotype is one base removed from it; base qualities were not supplied. The record originates from a study of human CD4 T cells and Enterobacteriaceae (dated by TCRdb to 2018 to 2021). On a FACSAria III, memory CD4+ T cells were FACS-sorted to over 95% purity, defined as all CD4+ cells except CD45RA+CCR7+CD95- naive cells. Blood from healthy donors came from blood donation centers in Switzerland. Positive selection with CD4 and CD14 magnetic microbeads was used to enrich total CD4+ T cells and monocytes. CD8+, CD14+, CD16+, CD56+, CD19+ and CD25-bright cells were excluded prior to sorting. In two blood donors, total memory CD4+ T cells were sequenced directly ex vivo to assess in vivo expansion of bacteria-reactive clonotypes. Peripheral blood mononuclear cells were isolated from donor blood using Ficoll-Paque Plus.

As encoded in the germline V gene, CDR1 is SGHDT while CDR2 is YYEEEE. Trimming leaves V shorter by 2 bases and J shorter by 8 bases, with the junction holding 4 bases beyond the gene matches. From cysteine to phenylalanine, the CDR3 is 13 amino acids long. Only the CDR3 DNA is retained, 39 bases long and in frame from the first base. Deep-level sequencing was performed on ex vivo total memory CD4+ samples, with a detection sensitivity of one cell in 200,000. The QIAamp DNA Micro Kit was used to extract genomic DNA from cell pellets, and spectrophotometry was used to check the DNA quantity and purity. TCR Vbeta CDR3 regions were amplified with the immunoSEQ multiplex PCR assay. Amplicons were sequenced on the Illumina HiSeq platform. Each retrieved sequence was 87 nucleotides long and included the CDR3 region. Per the original workflow: A clonotype was defined as a unique productive TCR Vbeta nucleotide sequence, quantified by productive template frequency from ImmunoSEQ Analyzer V3.0. A threshold at the top 5th percentile of each frequency-ranked repertoire was used to define expanded clonotypes. Repertoire overlap was computed as Chao-Jaccard with the R package fossil and visualized by nonmetric multidimensional scaling with the R package MASS. TCRdb mirrors the immuneACCESS table, restricted to in-frame sequences. Some clones are absent from its copies; in checked studies, under half trace to an unresolved V gene, and the reason for the others is unknown. The V and J calls and clone size come from that table; D and trimming were worked out from the DNA. This sample holds under 35,000 clones; about 80% were observed only once. The ten largest clones add up to over 1.5% of the sample.

What the authors observed across the whole study: Ex vivo, broadly cross-reactive clonotypes were observed to appear more expanded than specific clonotypes, with about 55% of the 19 and most of the roughly 30 being found within the top 5%. The only basis for inferring the reactivity of ex vivo clonotypes was matching nucleotide sequences to CFSE-low cultures from the same donors.

The specimen was memory CD4+ T cells from blood. The cell subset or site tag for this specimen amounts to: total memory CD4 T cells sorted directly ex vivo, unstimulated. The source of this sequence is a human donor in good health. The receptor chain draws on TRBV5-6 and TRBJ2-4, with 7 middle bases fitting TRBD2. The DNA is TGTGCCAGCAGCTTAGCGGGAATTGACATTCAGTACTTC. Its protein product is CASSLAGIDIQYF.